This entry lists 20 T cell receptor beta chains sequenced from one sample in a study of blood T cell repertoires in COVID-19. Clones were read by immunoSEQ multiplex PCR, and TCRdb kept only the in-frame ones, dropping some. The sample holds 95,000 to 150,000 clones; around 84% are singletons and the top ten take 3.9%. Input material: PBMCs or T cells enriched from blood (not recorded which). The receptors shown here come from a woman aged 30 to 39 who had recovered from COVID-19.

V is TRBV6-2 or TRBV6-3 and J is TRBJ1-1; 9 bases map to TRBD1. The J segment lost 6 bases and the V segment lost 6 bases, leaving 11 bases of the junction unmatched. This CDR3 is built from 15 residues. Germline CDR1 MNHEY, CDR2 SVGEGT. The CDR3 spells CASSAPGQGSAEAFF. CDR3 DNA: TGTGCCAGCAGCGCACCGGGACAGGGTAGCGCTGAAGCTTTCTTT.

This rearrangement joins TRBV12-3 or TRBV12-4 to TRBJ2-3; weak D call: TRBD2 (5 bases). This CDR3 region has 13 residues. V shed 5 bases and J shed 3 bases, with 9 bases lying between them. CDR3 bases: TGTGCCAGCAGTAGCGGTCGGACAGATACGCAGTATTTT. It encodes CASSSGRTDTQYF.

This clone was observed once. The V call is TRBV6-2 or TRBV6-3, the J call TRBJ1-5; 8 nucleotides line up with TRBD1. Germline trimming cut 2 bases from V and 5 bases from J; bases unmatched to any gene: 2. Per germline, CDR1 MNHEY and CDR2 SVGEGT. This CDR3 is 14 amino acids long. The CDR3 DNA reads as TGTGCCAGCAGTTACGGGACAGGCCATCAGCCCCAGCATTTT. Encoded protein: CASSYGTGHQPQHF.

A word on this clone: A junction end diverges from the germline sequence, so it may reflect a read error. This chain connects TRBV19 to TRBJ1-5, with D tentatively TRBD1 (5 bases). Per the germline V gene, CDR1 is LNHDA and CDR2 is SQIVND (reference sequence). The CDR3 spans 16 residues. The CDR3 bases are TGTGCCAGCAGTATAGTACCGGGGGTGAGCAATCAGCCCCAGCATTTT. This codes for CASSIVPGVSNQPQHF.

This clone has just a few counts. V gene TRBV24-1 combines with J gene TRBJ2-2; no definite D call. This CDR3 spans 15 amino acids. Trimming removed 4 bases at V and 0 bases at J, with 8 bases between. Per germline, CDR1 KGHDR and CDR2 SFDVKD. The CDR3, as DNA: TGTGCCACCAGTGAGGAAACAGCGAACACCGGGGAGCTGTTTTTT. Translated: CATSEETANTGELFF.

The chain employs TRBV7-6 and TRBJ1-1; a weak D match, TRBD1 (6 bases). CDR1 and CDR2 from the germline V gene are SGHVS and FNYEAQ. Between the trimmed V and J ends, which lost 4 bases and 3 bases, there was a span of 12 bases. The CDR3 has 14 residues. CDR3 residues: CASSSRGGDTEAFF. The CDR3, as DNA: TGTGCCAGCAGCTCGAGGGGGGGGGACACTGAAGCTTTCTTT.

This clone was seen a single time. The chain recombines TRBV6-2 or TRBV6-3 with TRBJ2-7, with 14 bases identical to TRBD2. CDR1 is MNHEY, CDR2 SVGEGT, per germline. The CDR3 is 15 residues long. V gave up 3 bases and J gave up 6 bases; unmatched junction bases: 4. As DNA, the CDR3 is TGTGCCAGCAGTTATGGGACTAGCGGGAGTAGCGAGCAGTACTTC. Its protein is CASSYGTSGSSEQYF.

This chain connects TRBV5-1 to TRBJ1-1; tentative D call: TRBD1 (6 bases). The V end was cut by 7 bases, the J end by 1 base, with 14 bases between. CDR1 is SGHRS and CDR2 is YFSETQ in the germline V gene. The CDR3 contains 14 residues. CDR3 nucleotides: TGCGCCAGCCATGCGGGGGGCGGGAACACTGAAGCTTTCTTT. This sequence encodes CASHAGGGNTEAFF.

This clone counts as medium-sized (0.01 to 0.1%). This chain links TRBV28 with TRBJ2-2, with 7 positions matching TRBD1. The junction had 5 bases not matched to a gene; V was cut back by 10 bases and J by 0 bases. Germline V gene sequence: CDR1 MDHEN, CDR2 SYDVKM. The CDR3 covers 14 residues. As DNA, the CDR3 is TGTGCCACCCAGGGGGACCCGAACACCGGGGAGCTGTTTTTT. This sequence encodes CATQGDPNTGELFF. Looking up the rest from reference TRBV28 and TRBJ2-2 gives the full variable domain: DVKVTQSSRYLVKRTGEKVFLECVQDMDHENMFWYRQDPGLGLRLIYFSYDVKMKEKGDIPEGYSVSREKKERFSLILESASTNQTSMYLCATQGDPNTGELFFGEGSRLTVL.

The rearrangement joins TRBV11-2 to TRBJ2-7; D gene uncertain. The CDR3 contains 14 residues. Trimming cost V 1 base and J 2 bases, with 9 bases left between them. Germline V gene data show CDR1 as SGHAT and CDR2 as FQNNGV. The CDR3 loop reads CASSLVRQTYEQYF. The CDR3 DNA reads TGTGCCAGCAGCTTAGTGCGGCAGACCTACGAGCAGTACTTC.

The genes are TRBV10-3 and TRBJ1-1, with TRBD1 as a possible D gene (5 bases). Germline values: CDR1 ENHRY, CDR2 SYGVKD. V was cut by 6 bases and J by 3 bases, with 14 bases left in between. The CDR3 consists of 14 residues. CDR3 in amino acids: CAIRSKQGDTEAFF. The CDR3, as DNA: TGTGCCATCAGGTCCAAGCAGGGTGACACTGAAGCTTTCTTT.

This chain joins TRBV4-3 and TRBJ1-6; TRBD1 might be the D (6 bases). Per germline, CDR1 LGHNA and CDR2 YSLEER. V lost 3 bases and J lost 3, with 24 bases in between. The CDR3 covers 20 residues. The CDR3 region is CASSQGDGKQGLHYNSPLHF. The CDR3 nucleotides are TGCGCCAGCAGCCAGGGGGACGGTAAACAGGGCCTCCACTATAATTCACCCCTCCACTTT.

The CDR3 bases are TGTGCCAGCAGCCAACCGGGGAGGGCAGCTAGGGAAAAACTGTTTTTT. This encodes CASSQPGRAAREKLFF. This chain joins TRBV3-1 (or the pseudogene TRBV3-2) and TRBJ1-4; D remains ambiguous. The CDR3 loop spans 16 amino acids. CDR1 LGHDT and CDR2 YNNKEL come from the germline V gene (reference sequence). V was shortened by 2 bases and J by 8 bases, with 18 bases between the two germline ends.

The CDR3 DNA sequence: TGTGCCAGCAGTGCAGAACCGGGACTAGCGGGGAATGAGCAGTTCTTC. It yields the protein CASSAEPGLAGNEQFF. This chain joins TRBV6-4 and TRBJ2-1, with 13 bases matching TRBD2. The germline V gene has CDR1 MRHNA and CDR2 SNTAGT. The CDR3 runs to 16 residues. V gave up 4 bases and J gave up 7 bases; unmatched junction bases: 7.

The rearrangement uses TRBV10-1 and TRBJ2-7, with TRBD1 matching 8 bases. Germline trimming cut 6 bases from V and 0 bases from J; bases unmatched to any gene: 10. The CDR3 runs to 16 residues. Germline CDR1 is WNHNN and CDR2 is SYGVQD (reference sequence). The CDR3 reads CASSNATGAISYEQYF. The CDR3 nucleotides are TGCGCCAGCAGCAATGCGACAGGGGCCATCTCCTACGAGCAGTACTTC.

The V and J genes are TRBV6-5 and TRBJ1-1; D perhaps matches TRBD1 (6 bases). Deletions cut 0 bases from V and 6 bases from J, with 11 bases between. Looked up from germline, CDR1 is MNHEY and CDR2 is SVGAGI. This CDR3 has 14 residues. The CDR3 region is CASSYSGRGPEAFF. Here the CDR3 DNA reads TGTGCCAGCAGTTACTCGGGCAGGGGACCTGAAGCTTTCTTT.

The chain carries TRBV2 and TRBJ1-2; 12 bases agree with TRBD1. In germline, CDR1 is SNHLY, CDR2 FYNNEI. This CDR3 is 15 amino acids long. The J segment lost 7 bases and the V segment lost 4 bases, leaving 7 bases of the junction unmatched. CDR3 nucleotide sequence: TGTGCCAGCAGTGGGGCCGGGACAGGGGGCTCTGGCTACACCTTC. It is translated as CASSGAGTGGSGYTF.

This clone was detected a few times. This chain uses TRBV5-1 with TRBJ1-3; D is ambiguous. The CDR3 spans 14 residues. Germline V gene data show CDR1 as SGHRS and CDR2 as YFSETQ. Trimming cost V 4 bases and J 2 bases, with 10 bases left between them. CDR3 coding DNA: TGCGCCAGCAGCGCCGGCAGGACTGGAAACACCATATATTTT. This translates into CASSAGRTGNTIYF.

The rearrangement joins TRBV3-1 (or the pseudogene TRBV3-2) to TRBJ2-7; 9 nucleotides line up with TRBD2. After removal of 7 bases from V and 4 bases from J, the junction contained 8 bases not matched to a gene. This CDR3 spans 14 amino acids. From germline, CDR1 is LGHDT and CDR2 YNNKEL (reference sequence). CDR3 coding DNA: TGTGCCAGCAATCCTAGCGGGATTACTTACGAGCAGTACTTC. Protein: CASNPSGITYEQYF.

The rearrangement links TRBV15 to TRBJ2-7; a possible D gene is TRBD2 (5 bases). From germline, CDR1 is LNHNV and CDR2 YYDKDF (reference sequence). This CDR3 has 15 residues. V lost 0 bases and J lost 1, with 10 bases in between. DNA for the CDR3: TGTGCCACCAGCAGAGAGGCAGGAGGATCCTACGAGCAGTACTTC. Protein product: CATSREAGGSYEQYF.